A single sample gave rise to the 6 T cell receptor beta chains below, sequenced in a study of T cells in pancreatic ductal adenocarcinoma. Selected pancreatic ductal adenocarcinoma patients had undergone surgery without neoadjuvant therapy. Method: immunoSEQ multiplex PCR; TCRdb's copy keeps in-frame clones and lacks some. This sample yields about 11,000 clones, of which 75% to 90% are seen a single time; less than 20% belongs to the top ten. Sequencing used PBMCs. The receptors come from a human donor with pancreatic ductal adenocarcinoma.

The chain links TRBV6-1 to TRBJ1-1; D remains unclear. Germline-derived CDR1 and CDR2 are MNHNS and SASEGT. Trimming cost V 7 bases and J 3 bases, with 15 bases left between them. The CDR3 runs to 14 residues. CDR3 amino acids: CASNLGRWDTEAFF. The CDR3 region has the DNA TGTGCCAGCAACCTCGGACGGTGGGACACTGAAGCTTTCTTT.

Only one count was recorded for this clone. The chain joins TRBV19 to TRBJ1-4; 10 nucleotides match TRBD1. V lost 5 bases to trimming and J lost 8 bases; unmatched junction nucleotides: 11. CDR1 is LNHDA, CDR2 SQIVND, per germline (reference sequence). This CDR3 is built from 16 residues. DNA of the CDR3: TGTGCCAGTAGTTTTAATACCGGGACAGGGGCCGAAAAACTGTTTTTT. The encoded protein is CASSFNTGTGAEKLFF.

The chain has TRBV9 and TRBJ1-5; D gene unclear. V was pared by 4 bases and J by 4 bases, with 15 bases between. The germline V gene has CDR1 SGDLS and CDR2 YYNGEE. This CDR3 contains 15 residues. This chain's CDR3 is CASSLSPLGNQPQHF. The CDR3 DNA reads TGTGCCAGCAGCTTGAGTCCGCTGGGTAATCAGCCCCAGCATTTT.

The chain has TRBV28 and TRBJ1-5, with D perhaps TRBD1 (5 bases). Per germline, CDR1 MDHEN and CDR2 SYDVKM. There are 14 residues in the CDR3. V was trimmed by 7 bases and J by 9 bases, leaving 19 bases between them. CDR3 bases: TGTGCCAGCACCCAGGCGTCTGGGGGAAGGCCCCAGCATTTT. Its translation: CASTQASGGRPQHF.

This rearrangement joins TRBV9 to TRBJ2-7; the D gene could be TRBD1 or TRBD2 (6 bases each). CDR3 size: 12 residues. In germline, CDR1 is SGDLS, CDR2 YYNGEE. The germline V and J ends were trimmed by 8 bases and 6 bases, with 15 bases remaining between them. The CDR3 reads CASGTGTGEQYF. CDR3 DNA: TGTGCCAGTGGAACAGGGACTGGCGAGCAGTACTTC.

In its sample, this clone was seen once. The J gene is TRBJ2-7, the V gene TRBV4-2; D remains ambiguous. The germline CDR1 and CDR2 sequences are LGHNA and YNFKEQ. The CDR3 is 11 residues long. Trimming took off 5 bases at V and 6 bases at J, with 8 bases between the two ends. As DNA, the CDR3 is TGTGCCAGCAGCTATAATCGCGAGCAGTACTTC. It specifies CASSYNREQYF.